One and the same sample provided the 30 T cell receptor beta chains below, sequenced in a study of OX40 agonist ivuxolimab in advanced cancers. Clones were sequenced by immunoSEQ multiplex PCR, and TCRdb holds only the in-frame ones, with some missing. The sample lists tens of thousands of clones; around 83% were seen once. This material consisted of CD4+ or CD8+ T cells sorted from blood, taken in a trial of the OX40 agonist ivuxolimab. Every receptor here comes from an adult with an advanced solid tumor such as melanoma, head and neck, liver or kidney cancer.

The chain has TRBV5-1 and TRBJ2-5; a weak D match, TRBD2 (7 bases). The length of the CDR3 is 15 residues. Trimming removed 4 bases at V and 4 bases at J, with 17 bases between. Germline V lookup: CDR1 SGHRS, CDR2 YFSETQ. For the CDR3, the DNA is TGCGCCAGCAGCCAGAGGGGGGGCGCAGGAGAGACCCAGTACTTC. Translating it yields CASSQRGGAGETQYF. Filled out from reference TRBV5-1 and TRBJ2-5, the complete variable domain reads KAGVTQTPRYLIKTRGQQVTLSCSPISGHRSVSWYQQTPGQGLQFLFEYFSETQRNKGNFPGRFSGRQFSNSRSEMNVSTLELGDSALYLCASSQRGGAGETQYFGPGTRLLVL.

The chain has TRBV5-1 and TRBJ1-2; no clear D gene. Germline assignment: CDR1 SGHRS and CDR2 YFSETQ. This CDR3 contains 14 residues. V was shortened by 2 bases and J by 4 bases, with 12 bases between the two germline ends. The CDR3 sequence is CASSFSEFTYGYTF. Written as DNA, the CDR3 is TGCGCCAGCAGCTTTTCTGAGTTTACCTATGGCTACACCTTC. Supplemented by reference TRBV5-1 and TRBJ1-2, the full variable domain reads KAGVTQTPRYLIKTRGQQVTLSCSPISGHRSVSWYQQTPGQGLQFLFEYFSETQRNKGNFPGRFSGRQFSNSRSEMNVSTLELGDSALYLCASSFSEFTYGYTFGSGTRLTVV.

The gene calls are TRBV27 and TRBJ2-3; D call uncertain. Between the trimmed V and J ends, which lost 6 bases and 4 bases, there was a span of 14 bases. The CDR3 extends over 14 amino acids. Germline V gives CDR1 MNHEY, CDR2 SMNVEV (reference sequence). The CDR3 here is CASSLPGRADTQYF. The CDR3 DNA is TGTGCCAGCAGCCTTCCGGGCCGGGCAGATACGCAGTATTTT.

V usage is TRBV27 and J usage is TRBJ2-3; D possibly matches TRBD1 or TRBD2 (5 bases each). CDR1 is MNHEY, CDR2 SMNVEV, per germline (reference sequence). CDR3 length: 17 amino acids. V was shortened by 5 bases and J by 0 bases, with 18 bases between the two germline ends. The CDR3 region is CASSRKGPLSSTDTQYF. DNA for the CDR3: TGTGCCAGCAGTCGTAAGGGACCTCTTTCAAGCACAGATACGCAGTATTTT.

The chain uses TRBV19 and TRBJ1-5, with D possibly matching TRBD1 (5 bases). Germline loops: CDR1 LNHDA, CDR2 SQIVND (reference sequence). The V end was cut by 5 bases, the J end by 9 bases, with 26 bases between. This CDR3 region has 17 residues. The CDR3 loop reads CASSLKGNQAPPGPQHF. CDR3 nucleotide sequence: TGTGCCAGTAGTCTCAAGGGGAACCAGGCCCCTCCGGGGCCCCAGCATTTT.

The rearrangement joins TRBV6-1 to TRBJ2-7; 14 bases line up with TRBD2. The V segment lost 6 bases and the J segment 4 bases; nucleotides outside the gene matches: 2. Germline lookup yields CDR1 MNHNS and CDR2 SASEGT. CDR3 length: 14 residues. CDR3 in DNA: TGTGCCAGCAGGAGACTAGCGGGGGGGTACGAGCAGTACTTC. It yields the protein CASRRLAGGYEQYF.

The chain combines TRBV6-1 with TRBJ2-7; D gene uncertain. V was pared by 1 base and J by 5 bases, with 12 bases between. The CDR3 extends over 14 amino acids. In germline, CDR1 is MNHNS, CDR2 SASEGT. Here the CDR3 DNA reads TGTGCCAGCAGTGAAGACCGCGTTCCGGACGAGCAGTACTTC. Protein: CASSEDRVPDEQYF.

The chain's CDR3 is CASKQGTATHEQYF. CDR3 coding DNA: TGCGCCAGCAAGCAAGGGACAGCCACCCACGAGCAGTACTTC. V is TRBV5-1 and J is TRBJ2-5; TRBD1 matches at 7 bases. Near its end, the DNA agrees better with TRBJ2-7, so the J call may be wrong. There are 14 residues in the CDR3. Germline values: CDR1 SGHRS, CDR2 YFSETQ.

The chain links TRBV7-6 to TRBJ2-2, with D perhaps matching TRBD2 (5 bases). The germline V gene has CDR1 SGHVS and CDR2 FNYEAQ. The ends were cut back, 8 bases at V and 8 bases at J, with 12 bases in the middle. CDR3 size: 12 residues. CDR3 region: CASYTAGGELFF. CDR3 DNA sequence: TGTGCCAGCTACACCGCGGGTGGGGAGCTGTTTTTT. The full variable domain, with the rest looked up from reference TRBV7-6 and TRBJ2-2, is GAGVSQSPRYKVTKRGQDVALRCDPISGHVSLYWYRQALGQGPEFLTYFNYEAQQDKSGLPNDRFSAERPEGSISTLTIQRTEQRDSAMYRCASYTAGGELFFGEGSRLTVL.

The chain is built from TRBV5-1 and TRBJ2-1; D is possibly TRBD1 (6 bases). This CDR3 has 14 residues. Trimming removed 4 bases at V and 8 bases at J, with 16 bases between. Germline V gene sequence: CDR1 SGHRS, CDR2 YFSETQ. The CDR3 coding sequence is TGCGCCAGCAGCCGAGTCACAGGGATCGATGAGCAGTTCTTC. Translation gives CASSRVTGIDEQFF. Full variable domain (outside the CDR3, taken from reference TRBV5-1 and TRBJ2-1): KAGVTQTPRYLIKTRGQQVTLSCSPISGHRSVSWYQQTPGQGLQFLFEYFSETQRNKGNFPGRFSGRQFSNSRSEMNVSTLELGDSALYLCASSRVTGIDEQFFGPGTRLTVL.

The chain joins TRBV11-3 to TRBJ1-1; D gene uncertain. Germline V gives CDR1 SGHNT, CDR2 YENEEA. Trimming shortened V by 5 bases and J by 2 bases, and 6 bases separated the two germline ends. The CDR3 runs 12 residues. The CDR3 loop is CASSRTNTEAFF. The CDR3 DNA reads TGTGCCAGCAGCCGGACTAACACTGAAGCTTTCTTT.

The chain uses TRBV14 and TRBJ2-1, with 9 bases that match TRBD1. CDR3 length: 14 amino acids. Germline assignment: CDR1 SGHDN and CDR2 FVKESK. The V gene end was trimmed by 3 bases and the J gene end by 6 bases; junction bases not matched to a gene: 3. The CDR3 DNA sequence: TGTGCCAGCAGCCACTGGGGACAGGGCAATGAGCAGTTCTTC. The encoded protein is CASSHWGQGNEQFF.

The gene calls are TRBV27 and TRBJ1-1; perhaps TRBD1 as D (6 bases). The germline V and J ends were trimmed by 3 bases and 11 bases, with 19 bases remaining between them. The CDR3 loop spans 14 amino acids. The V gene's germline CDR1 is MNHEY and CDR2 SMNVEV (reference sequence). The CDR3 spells CASSLGAQATRAFF. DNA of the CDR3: TGTGCCAGCAGTTTGGGGGCTCAAGCTACTAGGGCTTTCTTT.

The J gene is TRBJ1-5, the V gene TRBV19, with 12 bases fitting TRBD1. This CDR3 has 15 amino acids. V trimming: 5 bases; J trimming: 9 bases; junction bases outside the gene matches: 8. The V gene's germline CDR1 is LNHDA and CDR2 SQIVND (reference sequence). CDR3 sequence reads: CASSSPGTGGRPQHF. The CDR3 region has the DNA TGTGCCAGTAGTTCGCCTGGGACAGGGGGCCGGCCCCAGCATTTT. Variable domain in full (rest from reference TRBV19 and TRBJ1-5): DGGITQSPKYLFRKEGQNVTLSCEQNLNHDAMYWYRQDPGQGLRLIYYSQIVNDFQKGDIAEGYSVSREKKESFPLTVTSAQKNPTAFYLCASSSPGTGGRPQHFGDGTRLSIL.

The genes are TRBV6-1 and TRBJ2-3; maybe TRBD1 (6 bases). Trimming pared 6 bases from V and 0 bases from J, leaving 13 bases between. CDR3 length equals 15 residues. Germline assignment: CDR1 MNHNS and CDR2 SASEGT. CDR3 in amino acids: CASRGQTPSTDTQYF. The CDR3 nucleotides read TGTGCCAGCAGAGGACAGACCCCTAGCACAGATACGCAGTATTTT.

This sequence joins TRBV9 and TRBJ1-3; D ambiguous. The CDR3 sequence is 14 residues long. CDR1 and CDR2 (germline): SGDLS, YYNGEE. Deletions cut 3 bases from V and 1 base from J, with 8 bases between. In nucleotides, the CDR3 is TGTGCCAGCAGCGACCAGGCATCTGGAAACACCATATATTTT. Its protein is CASSDQASGNTIYF.

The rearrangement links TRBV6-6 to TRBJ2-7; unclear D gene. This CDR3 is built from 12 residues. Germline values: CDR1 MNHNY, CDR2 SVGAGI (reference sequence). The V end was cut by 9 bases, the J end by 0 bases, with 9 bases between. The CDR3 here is CASSAFSYEQYF. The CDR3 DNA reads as TGTGCCAGTTCAGCTTTCTCCTACGAGCAGTACTTC.

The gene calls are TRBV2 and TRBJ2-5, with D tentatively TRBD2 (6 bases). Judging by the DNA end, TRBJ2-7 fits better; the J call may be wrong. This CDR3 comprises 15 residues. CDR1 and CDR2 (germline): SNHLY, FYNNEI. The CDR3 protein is CASSEWGVRIYEQYF. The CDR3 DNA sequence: TGTGCCAGCAGTGAGTGGGGGGTTCGGATTTACGAGCAGTACTTC.

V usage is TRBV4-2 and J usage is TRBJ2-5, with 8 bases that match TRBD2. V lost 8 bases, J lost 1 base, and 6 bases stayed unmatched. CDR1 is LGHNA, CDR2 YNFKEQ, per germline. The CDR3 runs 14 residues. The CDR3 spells CASAAGGAQETQYF. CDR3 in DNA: TGTGCCAGCGCCGCCGGGGGGGCCCAAGAGACCCAGTACTTC.

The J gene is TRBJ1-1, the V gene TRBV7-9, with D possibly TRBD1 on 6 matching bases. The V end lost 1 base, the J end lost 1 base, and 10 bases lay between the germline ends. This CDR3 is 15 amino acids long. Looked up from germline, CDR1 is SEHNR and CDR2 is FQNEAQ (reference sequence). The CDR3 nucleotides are TGTGCCAGCAGCTTAGAGGGGGGCCGGAACACTGAAGCTTTCTTT. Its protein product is CASSLEGGRNTEAFF.

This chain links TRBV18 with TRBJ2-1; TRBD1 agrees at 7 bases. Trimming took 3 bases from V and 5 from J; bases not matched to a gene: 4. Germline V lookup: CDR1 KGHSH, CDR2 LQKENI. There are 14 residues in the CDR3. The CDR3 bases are TGTGCCAGCTCACCGCGGACAGGTGACAATGAGCAGTTCTTC. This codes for CASSPRTGDNEQFF. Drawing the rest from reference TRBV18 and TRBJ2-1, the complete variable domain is NAGVMQNPRHLVRRRGQEARLRCSPMKGHSHVYWYRQLPEEGLKFMVYLQKENIIDESGMPKERFSAEFPKEGPSILRIQQVVRGDSAAYFCASSPRTGDNEQFFGPGTRLTVL.

As DNA, the CDR3 is TGTGCCAGCAGTTTAGGAGGAAGGGAAGCTTTCTTT. Its protein product is CASSLGGREAFF. This chain connects TRBV27 to TRBJ1-1; D is unclear. This CDR3 region has 12 residues. CDR1 MNHEY and CDR2 SMNVEV come from the germline V gene (reference sequence). The V and J ends lost 2 bases and 8 bases respectively, with 9 bases between them.

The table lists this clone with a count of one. The CDR3 region has the DNA TGTGCCAGCAGCCCAGACACCGGGGAGCTGTTTTTT. Encoded protein: CASSPDTGELFF. The gene calls are TRBV9 and TRBJ2-2; D not certain. Germline CDR1 and CDR2: SGDLS and YYNGEE. This CDR3 is 12 amino acids long. V gave up 4 bases and J gave up 3 bases, with 4 bases separating them.

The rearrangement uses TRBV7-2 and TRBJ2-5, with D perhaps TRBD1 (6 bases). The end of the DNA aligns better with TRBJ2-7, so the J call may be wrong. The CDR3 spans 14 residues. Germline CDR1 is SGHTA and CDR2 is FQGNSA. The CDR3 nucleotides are TGTGCCAGCAGCTTAGCTCGGACAGTGAGCGAGCAGTACTTC. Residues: CASSLARTVSEQYF.

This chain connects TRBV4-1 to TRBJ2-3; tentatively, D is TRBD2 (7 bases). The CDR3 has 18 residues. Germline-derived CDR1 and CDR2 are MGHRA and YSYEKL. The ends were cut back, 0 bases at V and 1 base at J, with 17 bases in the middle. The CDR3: CASSQDPVGGAGTDTQYF. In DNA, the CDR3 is TGCGCCAGCAGCCAAGATCCTGTTGGGGGGGCAGGCACAGATACGCAGTATTTT.

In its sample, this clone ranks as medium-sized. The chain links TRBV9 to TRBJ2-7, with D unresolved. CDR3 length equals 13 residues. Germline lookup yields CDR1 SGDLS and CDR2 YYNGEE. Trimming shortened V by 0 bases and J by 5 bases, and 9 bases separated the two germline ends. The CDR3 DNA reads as TGTGCCAGCAGCGTAGAGTTAGGGAACGAGCAGTACTTC. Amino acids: CASSVELGNEQYF.

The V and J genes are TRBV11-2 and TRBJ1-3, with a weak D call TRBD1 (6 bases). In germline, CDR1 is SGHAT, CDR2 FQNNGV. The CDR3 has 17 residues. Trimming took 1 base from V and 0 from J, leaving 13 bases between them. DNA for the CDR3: TGTGCCAGCAGCTTAGGTTCACAGGGAGGCTCTGGAAACACCATATATTTT. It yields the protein CASSLGSQGGSGNTIYF.

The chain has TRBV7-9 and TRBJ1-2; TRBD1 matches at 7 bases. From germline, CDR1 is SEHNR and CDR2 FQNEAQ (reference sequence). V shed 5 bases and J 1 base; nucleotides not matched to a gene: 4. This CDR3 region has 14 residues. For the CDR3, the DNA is TGTGCCAGCAGCCTACAGGGGATTAACTATGGCTACACCTTC. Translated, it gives CASSLQGINYGYTF.

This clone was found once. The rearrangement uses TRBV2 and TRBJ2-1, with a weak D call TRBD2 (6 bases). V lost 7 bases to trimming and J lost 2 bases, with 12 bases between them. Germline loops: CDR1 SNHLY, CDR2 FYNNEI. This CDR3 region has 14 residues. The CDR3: CASTSGLTYNEQFF. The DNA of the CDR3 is TGTGCCAGCACCTCGGGACTCACCTACAATGAGCAGTTCTTC.

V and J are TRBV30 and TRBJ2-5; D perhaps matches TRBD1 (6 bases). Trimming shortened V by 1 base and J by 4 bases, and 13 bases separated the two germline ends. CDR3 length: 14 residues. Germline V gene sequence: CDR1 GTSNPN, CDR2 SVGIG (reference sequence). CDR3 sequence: CAWSGQGQGETQYF. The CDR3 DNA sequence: TGTGCCTGGAGTGGCCAGGGGCAAGGAGAGACCCAGTACTTC.